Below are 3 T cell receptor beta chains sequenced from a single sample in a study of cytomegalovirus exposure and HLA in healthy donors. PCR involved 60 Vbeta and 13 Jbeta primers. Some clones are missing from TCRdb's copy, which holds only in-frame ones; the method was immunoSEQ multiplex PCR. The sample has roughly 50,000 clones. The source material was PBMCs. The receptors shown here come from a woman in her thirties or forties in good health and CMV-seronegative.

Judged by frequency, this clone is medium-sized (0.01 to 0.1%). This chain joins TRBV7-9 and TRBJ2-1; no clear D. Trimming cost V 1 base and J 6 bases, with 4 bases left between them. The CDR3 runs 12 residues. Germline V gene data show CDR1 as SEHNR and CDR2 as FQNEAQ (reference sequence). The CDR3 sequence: CASSLEANEQFF. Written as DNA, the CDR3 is TGTGCCAGCAGCTTAGAAGCCAATGAGCAGTTCTTC.

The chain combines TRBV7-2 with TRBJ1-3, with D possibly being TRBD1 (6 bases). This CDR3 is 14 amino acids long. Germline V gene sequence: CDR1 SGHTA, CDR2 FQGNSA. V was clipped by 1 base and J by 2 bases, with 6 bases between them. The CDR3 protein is CASSLGTAGNTIYF. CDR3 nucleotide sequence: TGTGCCAGCAGCTTAGGGACAGCTGGAAACACCATATATTTT.

CDR3 loop: CASSPRTGGLDNQPQHF. CDR3 in DNA: TGTGCCAGCAGCCCGCGGACAGGGGGGTTGGACAATCAGCCCCAGCATTTT. The rearrangement uses TRBV5-8 and TRBJ1-5; 10 bases fit TRBD1. With 4 bases clipped from V and 3 bases from J, the junction kept 10 bases outside the gene matches. Germline assignment: CDR1 SGHTS and CDR2 YDEGEE. This CDR3 has 17 amino acids.